The 27 T cell receptor beta chains reported below all come from one sample, sequenced in a study of monozygotic twins with inflammatory bowel disease (dated by TCRdb to about 2019). Libraries were prepared through 5' RACE. Instrument used: Illumina HiSeq 2500. One entry per CDR3 protein sequence results from the TCRdb reprocessing of the reads, with DNA left out. The sample table on file contains about 330,000 distinct CDR3 sequences. Together, the top ten hold roughly 2% of the sample. Sequenced material: blood. These receptors originate from a human donor with ulcerative colitis or Crohn's disease, or a healthy co-twin of an affected twin (not recorded which).

This sequence joins TRBV6-1 and TRBJ2-5; checking the TCRdb D call of TRBD1 is not possible without DNA. The germline V gene encodes CDR1 MNHNS and CDR2 SASEGT. The CDR3 totals 14 residues. CDR3 amino acids: CASSAGSLGETQYF.

This chain joins TRBV14 and TRBJ2-5; the D call of TRBD2 rests on TCRdb alone, since no DNA is present to check it. Germline CDR1 is SGHDN and CDR2 is FVKESK. CDR3 size: 16 residues. The CDR3 is CASSQPTGTKGETQYF.

V and J are TRBV10-2 and TRBJ2-7; TCRdb's assignment of TRBD2 cannot be checked, as there is no DNA. Germline CDR1 and CDR2: WSHSY and SAAADI. The CDR3 has 16 residues. The CDR3 here is CASSETTGLERNEQYF.

The J gene is TRBJ2-7, the V gene TRBV5-1; TCRdb indicates TRBD1, and absent DNA this call remains unverified. Looked up from germline, CDR1 is SGHRS and CDR2 is YFSETQ. The CDR3 is made up of 14 amino acids. The CDR3 region is CASSLEAGLGEQYF.

The gene calls are TRBV12-3 or TRBV12-4 and TRBJ2-7; TCRdb calls TRBD1, which cannot be checked without DNA. The CDR3 loop spans 13 amino acids. The CDR3 protein is CASSFRVIYEQYF.

This chain's CDR3 is CASSPPGLAYYEQYF. The chain has TRBV18 and TRBJ2-7; TCRdb returns TRBD2, unconfirmable since there is no DNA. The CDR3 sequence is 15 residues long. Germline V gene lookup returns CDR1 KGHSH and CDR2 LQKENI.

J is TRBJ1-6 and V is TRBV4-3; the TCRdb D gene call, TRBD1, has no DNA to confirm it. Germline V lookup: CDR1 LGHNA, CDR2 YSLEER. The CDR3 has 15 residues. The chain's CDR3 is CASSQAPTVGSPLHF.

V is TRBV5-1 and J is TRBJ2-3. The CDR3 runs to 13 residues. Germline V gene lookup returns CDR1 SGHRS and CDR2 YFSETQ. CDR3 loop: CASSLEQTDTQYF.

The chain uses TRBV9 and TRBJ2-7; the TCRdb call, TRBD2, lacks DNA for checking. The CDR3 spans 17 residues. Germline CDR1 is SGDLS and CDR2 is YYNGEE. The CDR3 sequence: CASSTRAAGGPGDEQYF.

V usage is TRBV7-9 and J usage is TRBJ1-1; TCRdb's D gene call, TRBD1, goes unchecked for lack of DNA. Germline values: CDR1 SEHNR, CDR2 FQNEAQ (reference sequence). The CDR3 contains 17 residues. Here the CDR3 reads CASSLATYRVRNTEAFF.

The chain is built from TRBV6-4 and TRBJ2-3; TCRdb outputs TRBD1, but without DNA this stays unchecked. This CDR3 region has 15 residues. Germline V gene sequence: CDR1 MRHNA, CDR2 SNTAGT. The CDR3 protein is CASSEFEQGKDTQYF.

This rearrangement joins TRBV3-1 to TRBJ2-7. Per germline, CDR1 LGHDT and CDR2 YNNKEL (reference sequence). The CDR3 spans 13 residues. The CDR3 here is CASSLRAGYEQYF.

The chain carries TRBV5-1 and TRBJ2-5; TCRdb reports TRBD2, a call that lacks DNA to check it against. There are 16 residues in the CDR3. The germline V gene has CDR1 SGHRS and CDR2 YFSETQ. CDR3: CASRITGLAGGETQYF.

The genes are TRBV10-3 and TRBJ2-3; TCRdb names TRBD1, which stays unverified in the absence of DNA. The germline CDR1 and CDR2 sequences are ENHRY and SYGVKD. This CDR3 has 13 amino acids. The CDR3 reads CAAGQASTDTQYF.

The chain carries TRBV7-8 and TRBJ2-3; TCRdb calls TRBD1, which cannot be checked without DNA. The CDR3 spans 15 residues. CDR1 is SGHVS, CDR2 FQNEAQ, per germline. CDR3 residues: CASSPGQGATNTQYF.

The chain has TRBV10-3 and TRBJ2-3; the D gene TCRdb calls, TRBD2, cannot be checked with no DNA. Germline assignment: CDR1 ENHRY and CDR2 SYGVKD. The CDR3 is 13 amino acids. The CDR3 reads CAIADTRGDTQYF.

This chain uses TRBV7-6 with TRBJ2-1; TCRdb selects TRBD2, and the lack of DNA leaves this call unchecked. Germline CDR1 and CDR2: SGHVS and FNYEAQ. The CDR3 is made up of 16 amino acids. CDR3 protein: CASSLAPGGGYNEQFF.

The chain is built from TRBV5-1 and TRBJ2-3. CDR3 length: 15 amino acids. From germline, CDR1 is SGHRS and CDR2 YFSETQ. The CDR3 reads CASSLSSQNTDTQYF.

The CDR3 loop is CASSLDLGILPEKLFF. The rearrangement uses TRBV7-8 and TRBJ1-4. The CDR3 runs 16 residues. Per the germline V gene, CDR1 is SGHVS and CDR2 is FQNEAQ.

V is TRBV5-1 and J is TRBJ1-2; TCRdb picks TRBD1, but there is no DNA to check that call. CDR3 length equals 16 residues. Looked up from germline, CDR1 is SGHRS and CDR2 is YFSETQ. CDR3 residues: CASSSGTGVLGYGYTF.

The rearrangement joins TRBV4-1 to TRBJ2-1; there is no DNA to check the TCRdb D call of TRBD2. The CDR3 totals 16 residues. CDR1 MGHRA and CDR2 YSYEKL come from the germline V gene. The CDR3 reads CASSQVLAGHYNEQFF.

The rearrangement uses TRBV12-3 or TRBV12-4 and TRBJ1-3. The CDR3 length is 12 residues. CDR3 region: CACSLKGNTIYF.

This chain uses TRBV15 with TRBJ2-5; TCRdb reports TRBD1, a call that lacks DNA to check it against. Looked up from germline, CDR1 is LNHNV and CDR2 is YYDKDF (reference sequence). This CDR3 contains 13 residues. The CDR3 protein is CATSQGFPGHGYF.

The rearrangement uses TRBV28 and TRBJ2-2; TCRdb returns TRBD1, unconfirmable since there is no DNA. The CDR3 totals 14 residues. CDR1 MDHEN and CDR2 SYDVKM come from the germline V gene. Here the CDR3 reads CATPGGANTGELFF. The full variable domain, rest sourced from reference TRBV28 and TRBJ2-2, is DVKVTQSSRYLVKRTGEKVFLECVQDMDHENMFWYRQDPGLGLRLIYFSYDVKMKEKGDIPEGYSVSREKKERFSLILESASTNQTSMYLCATPGGANTGELFFGEGSRLTVL.

The chain is built from TRBV5-1 and TRBJ2-2; TCRdb indicates TRBD1, and absent DNA this call remains unverified. This CDR3 is 15 amino acids long. Germline V gene lookup returns CDR1 SGHRS and CDR2 YFSETQ. The CDR3 sequence: CASFPTGSNTGELFF.

The chain links TRBV2 to TRBJ1-3. This CDR3 has 17 amino acids. Germline-derived CDR1 and CDR2 are SNHLY and FYNNEI. CDR3 residues: CASSEILSGSSGNTIYF.

The rearrangement uses TRBV20-1 and TRBJ2-5; TCRdb indicates TRBD1, and absent DNA this call remains unverified. CDR1 and CDR2 from the germline V gene are DFQATT and SNEGSKA (reference sequence). This CDR3 has 13 amino acids. This chain's CDR3 is CSALAAGAETQYF.